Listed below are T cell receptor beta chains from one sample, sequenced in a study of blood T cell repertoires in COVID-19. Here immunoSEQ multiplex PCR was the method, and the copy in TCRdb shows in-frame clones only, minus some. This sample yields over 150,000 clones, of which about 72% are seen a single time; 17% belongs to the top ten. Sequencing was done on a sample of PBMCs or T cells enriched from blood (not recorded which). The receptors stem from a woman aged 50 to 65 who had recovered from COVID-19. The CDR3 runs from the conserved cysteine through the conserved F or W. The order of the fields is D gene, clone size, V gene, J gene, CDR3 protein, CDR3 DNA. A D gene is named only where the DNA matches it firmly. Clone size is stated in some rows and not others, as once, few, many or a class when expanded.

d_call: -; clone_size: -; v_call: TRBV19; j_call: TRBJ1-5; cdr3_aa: CASSIDSTGYSNQPQHF; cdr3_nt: TGTGCCAGTAGTATAGATTCTACAGGTTATAGCAATCAGCCCCAGCATTTT
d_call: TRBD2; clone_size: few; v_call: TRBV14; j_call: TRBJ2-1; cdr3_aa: CASSQAARDYSYNEQFF; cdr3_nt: TGTGCCAGCAGCCAAGCCGCGCGGGACTACTCCTACAATGAGCAGTTCTTC
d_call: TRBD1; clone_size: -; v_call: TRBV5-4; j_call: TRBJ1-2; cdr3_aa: CASSLETGGRGYTF; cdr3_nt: TGTGCCAGCAGCTTGGAGACAGGGGGCCGGGGCTACACCTTC
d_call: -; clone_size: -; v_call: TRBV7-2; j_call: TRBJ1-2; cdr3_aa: CASTAYYGYTF; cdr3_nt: TGTGCCAGCACCGCGTACTATGGCTACACCTTC
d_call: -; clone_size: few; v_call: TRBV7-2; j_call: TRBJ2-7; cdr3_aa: CASSLAVSALPYEQYF; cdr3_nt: TGTGCCAGCAGCTTAGCGGTAAGCGCTCTTCCCTACGAGCAGTACTTC
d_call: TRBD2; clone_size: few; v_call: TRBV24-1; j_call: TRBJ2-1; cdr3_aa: CATSDLTSGTINEQFF; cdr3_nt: TGTGCCACCAGTGATTTGACTAGCGGGACCATCAATGAGCAGTTCTTC
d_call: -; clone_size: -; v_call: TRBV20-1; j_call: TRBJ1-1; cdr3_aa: CSAPTPGGAFF; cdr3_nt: TGCAGTGCCCCTACACCCGGCGGAGCTTTCTTT
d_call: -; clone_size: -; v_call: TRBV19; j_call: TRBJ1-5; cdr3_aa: CASRELQGPVGNQPQHF; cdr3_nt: TGTGCCAGTAGGGAACTCCAGGGGCCGGTTGGAAATCAGCCCCAGCATTTT
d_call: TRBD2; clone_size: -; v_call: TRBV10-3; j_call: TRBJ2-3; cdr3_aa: CAISPGGSTDTQYF; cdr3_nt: TGTGCCATTTCGCCGGGAGGGAGTACAGATACGCAGTATTTT
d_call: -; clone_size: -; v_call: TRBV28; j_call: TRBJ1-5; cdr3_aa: CASSLILSNQPQHF; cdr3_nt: TGTGCCAGCAGTTTAATACTGAGCAATCAGCCCCAGCATTTT
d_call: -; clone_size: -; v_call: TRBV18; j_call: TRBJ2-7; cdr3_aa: CASSSVDGGSYEQYF; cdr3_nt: TGTGCCAGCTCATCCGTGGATGGCGGGTCATACGAGCAGTACTTC
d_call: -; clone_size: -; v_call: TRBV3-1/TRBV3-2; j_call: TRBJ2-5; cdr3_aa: CASSQLQGRYETQYF; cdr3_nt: TGTGCCAGCAGCCAGTTACAGGGGAGGTATGAGACCCAGTACTTC
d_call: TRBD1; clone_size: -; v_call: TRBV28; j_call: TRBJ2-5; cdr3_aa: CASSLPQGIVETQYF; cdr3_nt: TGTGCCAGCAGCCTTCCACAGGGGATTGTGGAGACCCAGTACTTC
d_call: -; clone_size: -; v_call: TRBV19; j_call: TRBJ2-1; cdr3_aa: CASSIQGVGSYNEQFF; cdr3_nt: TGTGCCAGTAGTATTCAAGGGGTTGGATCCTACAATGAGCAGTTCTTC
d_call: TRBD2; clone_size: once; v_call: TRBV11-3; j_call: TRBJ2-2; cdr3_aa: CASSSPGLGGTGELFF; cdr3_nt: TGTGCCAGCAGCTCTCCGGGACTAGGGGGCACCGGGGAGCTGTTTTTT
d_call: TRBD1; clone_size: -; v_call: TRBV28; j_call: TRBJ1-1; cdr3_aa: CASSLQTGWAFF; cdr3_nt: TGTGCCAGCAGTTTACAGACAGGGTGGGCTTTCTTT
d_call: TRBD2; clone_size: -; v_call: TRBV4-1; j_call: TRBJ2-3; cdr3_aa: CASSQALAGKLTDTQYF; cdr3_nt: TGCGCCAGCAGCCAAGCACTAGCGGGAAAACTCACAGATACGCAGTATTTT
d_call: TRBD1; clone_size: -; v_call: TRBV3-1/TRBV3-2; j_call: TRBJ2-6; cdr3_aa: CASSRSTGGSLLLTF; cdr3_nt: TGTGCCAGCAGCCGATCCACAGGGGGGTCCCTACTCCTGACTTTC
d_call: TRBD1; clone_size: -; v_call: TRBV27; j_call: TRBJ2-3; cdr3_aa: CASSFVGQGLTDTQYF; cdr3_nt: TGTGCCAGCAGTTTTGTCGGACAGGGTCTCACAGATACGCAGTATTTT
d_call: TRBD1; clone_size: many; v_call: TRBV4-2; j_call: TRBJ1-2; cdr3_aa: CASSQAFGTGTYGYTF; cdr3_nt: TGTGCCAGCAGCCAAGCATTTGGGACAGGGACCTATGGCTACACCTTC
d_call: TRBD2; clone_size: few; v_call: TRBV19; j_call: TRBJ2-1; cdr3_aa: CASSLTSGRGLEQFF; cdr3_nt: TGTGCCAGTAGCCTGACTAGCGGGAGGGGGCTTGAGCAGTTCTTC
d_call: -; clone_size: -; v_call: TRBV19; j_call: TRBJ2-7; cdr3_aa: CASRQGGGSYEQYF; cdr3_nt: TGTGCCAGTAGGCAAGGGGGGGGTTCCTACGAGCAGTACTTC
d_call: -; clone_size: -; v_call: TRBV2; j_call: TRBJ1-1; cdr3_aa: CASSIRDSAFEAFF; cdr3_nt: TGTGCCAGCAGTATCCGGGACTCCGCGTTCGAAGCTTTCTTT
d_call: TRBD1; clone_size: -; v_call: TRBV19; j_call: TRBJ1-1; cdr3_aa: CASSRGTGRNTEAFF; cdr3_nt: TGTGCCAGTAGTAGAGGGACAGGGCGGAACACTGAAGCTTTCTTT
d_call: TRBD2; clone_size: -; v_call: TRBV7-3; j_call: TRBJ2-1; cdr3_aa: CASSSIAGANEQFF; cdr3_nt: TGTGCCAGCAGCTCAATAGCGGGAGCGAATGAGCAGTTCTTC
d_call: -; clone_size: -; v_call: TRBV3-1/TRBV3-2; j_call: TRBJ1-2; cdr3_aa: CASSQDFGEGGGYTF; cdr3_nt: TGTGCCAGCAGCCAAGATTTTGGGGAGGGCGGTGGCTACACCTTC
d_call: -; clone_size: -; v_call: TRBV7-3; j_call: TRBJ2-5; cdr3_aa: CASSFSGQETQYF; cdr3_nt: TGTGCCAGCAGCTTTAGCGGCCAAGAGACCCAGTACTTC
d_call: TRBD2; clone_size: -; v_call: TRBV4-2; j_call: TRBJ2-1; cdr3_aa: CASSQVAGTYNEQFF; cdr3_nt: TGTGCCAGCAGCCAAGTAGCGGGAACATACAATGAGCAGTTCTTC
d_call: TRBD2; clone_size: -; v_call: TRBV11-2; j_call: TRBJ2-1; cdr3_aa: CASSSLTSGNYNEQFF; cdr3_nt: TGTGCCAGCAGCTCGCTGACTAGCGGAAATTACAATGAGCAGTTCTTC
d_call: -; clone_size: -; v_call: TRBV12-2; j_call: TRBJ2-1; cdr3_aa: CASRLARRADEQFF; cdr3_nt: TGTGCAAGTCGCTTAGCCCGGCGGGCGGATGAGCAGTTCTTC
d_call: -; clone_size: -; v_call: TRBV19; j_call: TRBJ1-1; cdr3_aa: CASSTAWAGNTEAFF; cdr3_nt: TGTGCCAGTAGTACCGCCTGGGCAGGGAACACTGAAGCTTTCTTT
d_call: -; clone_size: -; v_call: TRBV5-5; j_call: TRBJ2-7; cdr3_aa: CASSLQLYEQYF; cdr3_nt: TGTGCCAGCAGCTTGCAACTTTACGAGCAGTACTTC
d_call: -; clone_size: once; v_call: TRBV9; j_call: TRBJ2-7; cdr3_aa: CASSPGPLGEQYF; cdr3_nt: TGTGCCAGCAGCCCAGGGCCCCTTGGGGAGCAGTACTTC
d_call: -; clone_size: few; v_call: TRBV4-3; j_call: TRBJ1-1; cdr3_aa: CASSQEAGVYTEAFF; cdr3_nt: TGCGCCAGCAGCCAAGAGGCGGGGGTATACACTGAAGCTTTCTTT
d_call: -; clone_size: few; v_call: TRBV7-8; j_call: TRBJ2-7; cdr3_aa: CASSLGPGGTYEQYF; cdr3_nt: TGTGCCAGCAGCTTAGGACCCGGCGGGACCTACGAGCAGTACTTC
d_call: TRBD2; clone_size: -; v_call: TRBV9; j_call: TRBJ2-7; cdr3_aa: CASSVGTSGYLNSYEQYF; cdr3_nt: TGTGCCAGCAGCGTAGGTACTAGCGGGTACCTTAACTCCTACGAGCAGTACTTC
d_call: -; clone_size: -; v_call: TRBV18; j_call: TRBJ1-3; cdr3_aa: CASSPQQSSGNTIYF; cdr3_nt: TGTGCCAGCTCACCCCAACAGTCCTCTGGAAACACCATATATTTT
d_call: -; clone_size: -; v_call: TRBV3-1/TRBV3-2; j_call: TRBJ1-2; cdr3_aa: CASSQETTRGYTF; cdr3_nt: TGTGCCAGCAGCCAAGAGACGACTCGGGGCTACACCTTC
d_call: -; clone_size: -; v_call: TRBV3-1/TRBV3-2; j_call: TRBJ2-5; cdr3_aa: CASSQDGRRETQYF; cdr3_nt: TGTGCCAGCAGCCAAGACGGGAGAAGGGAGACCCAGTACTTC